These T cell receptor beta chains were read from a single sample in a study of response to subunit inactivated influenza vaccine. TCRdb redid the calling of the RT-PCR reads with MiXCR, one entry per CDR3 protein. The sample holds about 650,000 distinct CDR3 sequences, around 13% seen once. The source material was PBMCs from blood, sampled 14 to 15 days before vaccination. The source is a man between 50 and 59 years old who received an inactivated influenza vaccine. CDR3s include the opening cysteine and the closing phenylalanine or tryptophan. D genes are given only for firm matches. Where a row states a size, it is once, few, many or the class of an expanded clone; other rows omit it.

>NA|NA|TRBV11-2|TRBJ2-1
CASSLYQFPTSYNEQFF
TGTGCCAGCAGCTTGTATCAATTCCCTACCTCCTACAATGAGCAGTTCTTC
>NA|NA|TRBV5-1|TRBJ2-5
CASSATPGVQETQYF
TGCGCCAGCAGCGCCACCCCGGGGGTCCAAGAGACCCAGTACTTC
>NA|many|TRBV11-2|TRBJ2-5
CASSFGTASQMTQYF
TGTGCCAGCAGCTTTGGTACAGCGTCCCAGATGACCCAGTACTTC
>TRBD1|NA|TRBV18|TRBJ1-2
CASSPRQGLNYGYTF
TGTGCCAGCTCACCGAGACAGGGGCTTAACTATGGCTACACCTTC
>NA|NA|TRBV4-1|TRBJ2-1
CASSHEGNSYNEQFF
TGCGCCAGCAGCCACGAGGGAAACTCCTACAATGAGCAGTTCTTC
>NA|many|TRBV5-1|TRBJ1-6
CASSLDVGSNSPLHF
TGCGCCAGCAGCTTGGATGTTGGCAGCAATTCACCCCTCCACTTT
>TRBD2|few|TRBV20-1|TRBJ2-1
CSAPGTSGNSYNEQFF
TGCAGTGCTCCCGGGACTAGCGGGAATTCCTACAATGAGCAGTTCTTC
>NA|many|TRBV20-1|TRBJ1-4
CSARKPNEKLFF
TGCAGTGCTAGAAAGCCGAATGAAAAACTGTTTTTT
>NA|NA|TRBV7-3|TRBJ2-2
CASSRGRQRDTGELFF
TGTGCCAGCAGCCGCGGCCGTCAGAGGGACACCGGGGAGCTGTTTTTT
>NA|few|TRBV5-4|TRBJ1-5
CASSPGPPGSSNQPQHF
TGTGCCAGCAGCCCCGGGCCACCAGGCTCCAGCAATCAGCCCCAGCATTTT
>NA|few|TRBV9|TRBJ2-2
CASSVSTGRDTGELFF
TGTGCCAGCAGCGTATCTACAGGGAGGGACACCGGGGAGCTGTTTTTT
>NA|NA|TRBV5-4|TRBJ2-7
CASSLGGELTYEQYF
TGTGCCAGCAGCTTGGGGGGAGAACTAACCTACGAGCAGTACTTC
>TRBD1|NA|TRBV5-1|TRBJ2-1
CASSLGIISGQHNEQFF
TGCGCCAGCAGCTTGGGCATTATTTCGGGACAGCACAATGAGCAGTTCTTC
>NA|NA|TRBV27|TRBJ2-1
CASTPQEAANEQFF
TGTGCCAGCACCCCCCAGGAGGCAGCAAATGAGCAGTTCTTC
>TRBD2|many|TRBV4-2|TRBJ2-1
CASSRALGTSGGSSYNEQFF
TGTGCCAGCAGCCGAGCCCTAGGGACTAGCGGGGGGAGCTCCTACAATGAGCAGTTCTTC
>NA|NA|TRBV29-1|TRBJ2-2
CSVEDRRRMNTGELFF
TGCAGCGTTGAAGATCGGCGGCGCATGAACACCGGGGAGCTGTTTTTT
>NA|few|TRBV9|TRBJ2-2
CASSEGFSNTGELFF
TGTGCCAGCAGCGAGGGGTTTTCGAACACCGGGGAGCTGTTTTTT
>NA|many|TRBV5-1|TRBJ2-3
CASSPQGSPTDTQYF
TGCGCCAGCAGCCCCCAGGGGAGCCCCACAGATACGCAGTATTTT
>NA|few|TRBV29-1|TRBJ1-2
CSAGTSNEGGYTF
TGCAGCGCCGGGACATCGAACGAAGGTGGCTACACCTTC
>TRBD1|NA|TRBV20-1|TRBJ1-5
CSARPGQRRSNQPQHF
TGCAGTGCGCGACCGGGACAGAGGAGGAGCAATCAGCCCCAGCATTTT
>NA|few|TRBV9|TRBJ1-1
CASSVGSGIRTEAFF
TGTGCCAGCAGCGTAGGCTCGGGGATTCGCACTGAAGCTTTCTTT
>NA|many|TRBV6-5|TRBJ1-2
CASSYSLQNYGYTF
TGTGCCAGCAGTTACTCGCTCCAGAACTATGGCTACACCTTC
>NA|NA|TRBV27|TRBJ2-3
CASGGTARIDTQYF
TGTGCCAGCGGGGGGACAGCGAGGATAGATACGCAGTATTTT
>NA|few|TRBV21-1|TRBJ1-1
CASSKKKTGHEAFF
TGTGCCAGCAGCAAAAAAAAAACCGGGCATGAAGCTTTCTTT
>NA|few|TRBV20-1|TRBJ2-7
CSASHTGTQNEQYF
TGCAGTGCTAGCCATACCGGGACTCAAAACGAGCAGTACTTC
>TRBD2|NA|TRBV7-2|TRBJ2-7
CASSRTSGETYEQYF
TGTGCCAGCAGCCGGACTAGCGGGGAGACCTACGAGCAGTACTTC